The T cell receptor (beta chain) described here comes from a study of blood T cell repertoires in COVID-19. Germline lookup yields CDR1 KGHSH and CDR2 LQKENI. V dropped 6 bases and J dropped 2 bases, with 15 bases sitting between them. This CDR3 comprises 15 residues. Measured with immunoSEQ multiplex PCR; TCRdb has only the in-frame clones, and not every one. The sample carries under 150,000 clones, around 84% recorded once. Sequencing was performed on PBMCs or T cells enriched from blood (not recorded which). The V and J genes are TRBV18 and TRBJ2-3, with D tentatively TRBD1 (6 bases). The receptor comes from a man aged 40-49 years with acute COVID-19. CDR3 residues: CASSSWGLATDTQYF. The CDR3 nucleotides read TGTGCCAGCTCCTCCTGGGGGCTAGCCACAGATACGCAGTATTTT.